This TCR beta chain was documented in a study of control samples from healthy donors and cancer patients (dated by TCRdb to between 2020 and 2021). Library generation was performed with the immunoSEQ multiplex PCR assay. TCRdb re-hosts the immuneACCESS table, in-frame sequences only. Its copies lack some clones; in the studies checked, an unresolved V gene accounts for under half of them, and the cause for the rest is not known. The sample table holds approximately 150,000 clones, of which approximately 91% were seen once. Clones ranked in the top ten supply 4.9% of the sample. The CDR1 and CDR2 encoded by the germline V gene are ENHRY and SYGVKD. The CDR3 spans 16 residues, from the cysteine through the phenylalanine. Solely the CDR3 DNA is kept, with 48 bases framed from the first base. Trimming removed 0 bases from V and 0 bases from J; the gene matches leave 3 bases unexplained. In the case of this clone: There is no known antigen for this receptor. No qualities accompany the bases; no much larger clone lies one base away.

The sample was blood. In this chain, TRBV10-3 is recombined with TRBJ2-3; the junction holds 7 bases that match TRBD2. This TCR was recovered from a man aged 30 to 45 in good health. The sequenced DNA: TGTGCCATCAGTGAGTCGGGGGGGAGAAGCACAGATACGCAGTATTTT. Its amino acids are CAISESGGRSTDTQYF.